The present entry profiles one T cell receptor (beta chain) with its context. Antigen: not known. The sample belongs to a study of T-cell reconstitution after alpha-beta-depleted transplantation in children. Trimming stripped 1 base from V and 5 bases from J, with 11 bases between. There are 15 residues in the CDR3. Germline loops: CDR1 SSHAT, CDR2 FNYEAQ (reference sequence). As it was prepared, the TCRbeta library received unique molecular identifiers. Each CDR3 protein is one row after TCRdb ran MiXCR on the PCR reads. The profile shows about 120,000 distinct CDR3 sequences, approximately 22% of them singletons. Notes on the study in general: Reports say that about two months after transplant, the alpha-beta T cells came out of several hundred graft clones that had expanded. TCRbeta diversity was high at day 60 in some patients (a result of surviving recipient T cells and thymic progenitors).

The source was PBMCs, mostly from graft donor cells, collected 180 days after TCRalphabeta/CD19-depleted stem cell transplant. This chain connects TRBV7-7 to TRBJ2-2, with D perhaps being TRBD1 or TRBD2 (5 bases each). This clonotype originated in a male patient aged 2-15 years who had a stem cell transplant for chronic granulomatous disease, so the T cells may come from the graft donor. The CDR3 coding sequence is TGTGCCAGCAGCTTAGAGAGGGGCGGGACCGGGGAGCTGTTTTTT. Protein: CASSLERGGTGELFF.